The 20 T cell receptor beta chains below all came from one sample that was sequenced in a study of T-cell reconstitution after alpha-beta-depleted transplantation in children. A TCRbeta library incorporating unique molecular identifiers was prepared. One entry per CDR3 protein, called by TCRdb with MiXCR from the PCR reads. Among 200,000 or so distinct CDR3 sequences listed, approximately 6.9% were seen once. Sequences were derived from PBMCs, sampled before TCRalphabeta/CD19-depleted stem cell transplant. The receptors shown here come from a boy aged 2 to 9 with acute lymphoblastic leukemia, due to receive a stem cell transplant.

Many counts were recorded for this clonotype. This sequence joins TRBV20-1 and TRBJ1-3; D is undetermined. The length of the CDR3 is 14 residues. Germline lookup yields CDR1 DFQATT and CDR2 SNEGSKA (reference sequence). V was trimmed by 3 bases and J by 4 bases, leaving 13 bases between them. The CDR3, as DNA: TGCAGTGCTAGGAGCCCCCCTGGGGGAAACACCATATATTTT. Amino acids: CSARSPPGGNTIYF.

This clonotype was detected ten times or more. The V and J genes are TRBV15 and TRBJ2-7; TRBD1 might be the D (6 bases). CDR1 and CDR2 (germline): LNHNV, YYDKDF (reference sequence). V was cut by 0 bases and J by 0 bases, with 6 bases left in between. This CDR3 is built from 14 residues. In DNA, the CDR3 is TGTGCCACCAGCAGAGAAGGGGGCTCCTACGAGCAGTACTTC. Translation: CATSREGGSYEQYF.

Ten or more counts support this clonotype. The chain has TRBV21-1 and TRBJ1-3. TRBV21-1 is given as a pseudogene. CDR3 length: 17 amino acids. CDR3 DNA: TGTGCCAGCAGCAAAGGCAGCAGGCGAAACTCTGGAAACACCATATATTTT. Its protein product is CASSKGSRRNSGNTIYF.

This clonotype was counted ten times or more. This rearrangement joins TRBV20-1 to TRBJ2-2, with D perhaps matching TRBD2 (5 bases). The CDR3 is 15 amino acids. The germline gives CDR1 DFQATT, CDR2 SNEGSKA (reference sequence). V was shortened by 2 bases and J by 0 bases, with 10 bases between the two germline ends. CDR3 loop: CSARKKRPNTGELFF. DNA of the CDR3: TGCAGTGCTAGAAAAAAGCGGCCGAACACCGGGGAGCTGTTTTTT.

The V and J genes are TRBV28 and TRBJ1-5, with TRBD1 as a possible D gene (5 bases). Germline CDR1 reads MDHEN; CDR2 reads SYDVKM. The V end was cut by 5 bases, the J end by 3 bases, with 11 bases between. This CDR3 comprises 14 residues. This CDR3 is CASSTEQVNQPQHF. The DNA for the CDR3 is TGTGCCAGCAGTACCGAACAGGTCAATCAGCCCCAGCATTTT.

The chain has TRBV19 and TRBJ2-5; 7 bases match TRBD1. Germline V lookup: CDR1 LNHDA, CDR2 SQIVND (reference sequence). This CDR3 region has 13 residues. The V gene end was trimmed by 9 bases and the J gene end by 5 bases; junction bases not matched to a gene: 9. CDR3 loop: CASQRQGWETQYF. The DNA for the CDR3 is TGTGCCAGCCAGAGACAGGGATGGGAGACCCAGTACTTC.

This clonotype was observed many times. V gene TRBV7-9 combines with J gene TRBJ1-2; D gene unclear. CDR1 is SEHNR, CDR2 FQNEAQ, per germline (reference sequence). With 6 bases removed from V and 0 bases from J, the gap between germline ends came to 14 bases. This CDR3 has 15 amino acids. Written as DNA, the CDR3 is TGTGCCAGCAGTCCCGCCCGGGATCCTAACTATGGCTACACCTTC. It translates to CASSPARDPNYGYTF.

This clonotype was counted ten times or more. V usage is TRBV4-3 and J usage is TRBJ2-7; D might be TRBD2 (5 bases). The CDR3 extends over 13 amino acids. The V end lost 5 bases, the J end lost 5 bases, and 13 bases lay between the germline ends. Germline assignment: CDR1 LGHNA and CDR2 YSLEER. The CDR3 DNA follows: TGCGCCAGCAGCGTCACGTGGGGAGACGAGCAGTACTTC. Translating it yields CASSVTWGDEQYF.

This clonotype was recorded many times. The chain links TRBV12-3 or TRBV12-4 to TRBJ2-6; TRBD2 agrees at 8 bases. The CDR3 loop spans 21 amino acids. The J segment lost 1 base and the V segment lost 3 bases, leaving 17 bases of the junction unmatched. The CDR3: CASSFEPPGRGEHSGANVLTF. CDR3 coding DNA: TGTGCCAGCAGTTTTGAACCCCCCGGGAGGGGCGAACATTCTGGGGCCAACGTCCTGACTTTC.

The V and J genes are TRBV5-5 and TRBJ2-3; 11 bases are a match to TRBD2. V lost 3 bases, J lost 4 bases, and 7 bases stayed unmatched. Germline lookup yields CDR1 SGHKS and CDR2 YYEKEE (reference sequence). The CDR3 sequence is 16 residues long. The CDR3 nucleotides are TGTGCCAGCAGCTGGGGGGGACTAGCGGTCGCAGATACGCAGTATTTT. Protein: CASSWGGLAVADTQYF. Supplemented by reference TRBV5-5 and TRBJ2-3, the full variable domain reads DAGVTQSPTHLIKTRGQQVTLRCSPISGHKSVSWYQQVLGQGPQFIFQYYEKEERGRGNFPDRFSARQFPNYSSELNVNALLLGDSALYLCASSWGGLAVADTQYFGPGTRLTVL.

This clonotype was detected a few times. The V gene is TRBV4-1, the J gene TRBJ2-5; 12 bases line up with TRBD2. The V segment lost 5 bases and the J segment 4 bases; nucleotides outside the gene matches: 8. There are 16 residues in the CDR3. Germline V gives CDR1 MGHRA, CDR2 YSYEKL. DNA of the CDR3: TGCGCCAGCAGCACCCGCGGACTAGCGGGGTCAGAGACCCAGTACTTC. It codes for CASSTRGLAGSETQYF.

This clonotype was seen a handful of times. The chain links TRBV12-3 or TRBV12-4 to TRBJ2-7; D is possibly TRBD1 (5 bases). The CDR3 extends over 15 amino acids. Trimming took 4 bases from V and 0 from J, leaving 13 bases between them. The CDR3 here is CASSWGTGRSYEQYF. CDR3 coding DNA: TGTGCCAGCAGTTGGGGAACAGGTCGCTCCTACGAGCAGTACTTC.

This clonotype has a count of ten or more. This sequence joins TRBV7-2 and TRBJ2-1; no clear D. The CDR3 has 14 amino acids. CDR1 SGHTA and CDR2 FQGNSA come from the germline V gene. Deletions cut 5 bases from V and 6 bases from J, with 14 bases between. This CDR3 reads CASSPDRLGNEQFF. The CDR3, as DNA: TGTGCCAGCAGCCCGGACCGCCTAGGCAATGAGCAGTTCTTC.

This clonotype was found a few times. The CDR3 coding sequence is TGCAGTGCTAGAGATTCGCACGCCCAGCCCCAGCATTTT. Its protein is CSARDSHAQPQHF. The chain links TRBV20-1 to TRBJ1-5, with D unclear. This CDR3 comprises 13 residues. Looked up from germline, CDR1 is DFQATT and CDR2 is SNEGSKA (reference sequence). Trimming took off 0 bases at V and 7 bases at J, with 10 bases between the two ends.

This clonotype was observed a few times. V gene TRBV6-1 combines with J gene TRBJ1-6; a weak D match, TRBD1 (5 bases). In germline, CDR1 is MNHNS, CDR2 SASEGT. V was trimmed by 6 bases and J by 9 bases, leaving 15 bases between them. This CDR3 is 14 amino acids long. This chain's CDR3 is CASRDSLLGSPLHF. The CDR3 bases are TGTGCCAGCAGAGACAGCCTCTTAGGTTCACCCCTCCACTTT.

This clonotype was counted ten times or more. This rearrangement joins TRBV28 to TRBJ2-7, with 7 bases fitting TRBD2. Germline assignment: CDR1 MDHEN and CDR2 SYDVKM. With 1 base clipped from V and 3 bases from J, the junction kept 6 bases outside the gene matches. The CDR3 is 15 residues long. This chain's CDR3 is CASSLLTGGFYEQYF. In DNA, the CDR3 is TGTGCCAGCAGTTTATTGACGGGAGGTTTCTACGAGCAGTACTTC.

This clonotype was recorded a few times. V and J are TRBV11-2 and TRBJ2-5; D is uncertain. Trimming cost V 2 bases and J 7 bases, with 14 bases left between them. Germline loops: CDR1 SGHAT, CDR2 FQNNGV. CDR3 length: 14 amino acids. CDR3 in DNA: TGTGCCAGCAGCTTACCGACGGTTTTTGGGACCCAGTACTTC. This gives the protein CASSLPTVFGTQYF.

The chain recombines TRBV5-1 with TRBJ2-3, with D hard to call. Germline CDR1 is SGHRS and CDR2 is YFSETQ. Trimming pared 1 base from V and 6 bases from J, leaving 15 bases between. The CDR3 extends over 15 amino acids. The CDR3 loop is CASSLRQPDGDTQYF. The CDR3 bases are TGCGCCAGCAGCTTGAGGCAGCCTGACGGGGATACGCAGTATTTT.

This clonotype has ten or more counts. The chain joins TRBV7-2 to TRBJ2-1; the D gene could be TRBD1 or TRBD2 (5 bases each). The V gene's germline CDR1 is SGHTA and CDR2 FQGNSA. The CDR3 runs 13 residues. The ends were cut back, 4 bases at V and 9 bases at J, with 13 bases in the middle. The CDR3 sequence is CASSSDGGREQFF. The CDR3 bases are TGTGCCAGCAGCTCAGATGGGGGTCGTGAGCAGTTCTTC.

There are many counts of this clonotype. The V call is TRBV4-3, the J call TRBJ2-3; 7 bases are a match to TRBD1. Germline assignment: CDR1 LGHNA and CDR2 YSLEER. V was clipped by 0 bases and J by 5 bases; unmatched bases: 5. This CDR3 is built from 15 residues. CDR3 loop: CASSQETGTIDTQYF. Written as DNA, the CDR3 is TGCGCCAGCAGCCAAGAGACAGGGACAATAGATACGCAGTATTTT.